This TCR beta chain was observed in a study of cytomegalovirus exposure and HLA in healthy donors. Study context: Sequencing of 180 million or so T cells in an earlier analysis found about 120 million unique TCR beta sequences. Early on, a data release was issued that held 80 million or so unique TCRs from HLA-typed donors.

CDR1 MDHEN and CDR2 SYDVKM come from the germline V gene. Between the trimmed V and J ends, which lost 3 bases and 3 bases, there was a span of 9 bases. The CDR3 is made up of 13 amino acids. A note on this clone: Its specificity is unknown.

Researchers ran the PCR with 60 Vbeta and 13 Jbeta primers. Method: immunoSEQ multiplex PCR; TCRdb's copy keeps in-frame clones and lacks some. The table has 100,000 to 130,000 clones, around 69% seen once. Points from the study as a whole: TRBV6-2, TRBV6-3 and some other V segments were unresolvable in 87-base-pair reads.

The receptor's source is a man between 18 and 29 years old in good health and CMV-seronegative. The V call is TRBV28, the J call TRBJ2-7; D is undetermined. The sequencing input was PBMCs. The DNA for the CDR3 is TGTGCCAGCAGTTTGTCGGTGATCTACGAGCAGTACTTC. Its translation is CASSLSVIYEQYF.